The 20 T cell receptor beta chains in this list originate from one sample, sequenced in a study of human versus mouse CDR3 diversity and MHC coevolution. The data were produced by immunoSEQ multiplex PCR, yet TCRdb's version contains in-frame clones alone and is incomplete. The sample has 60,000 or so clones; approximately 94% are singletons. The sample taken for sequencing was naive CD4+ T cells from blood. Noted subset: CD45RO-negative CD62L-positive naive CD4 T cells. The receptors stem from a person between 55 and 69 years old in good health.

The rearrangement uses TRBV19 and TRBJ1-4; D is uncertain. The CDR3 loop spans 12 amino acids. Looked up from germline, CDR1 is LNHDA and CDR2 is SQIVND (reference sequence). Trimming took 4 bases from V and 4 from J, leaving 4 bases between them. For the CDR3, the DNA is TGTGCCAGTAGTACCGGTAATGAAAAACTGTTTTTT. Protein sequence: CASSTGNEKLFF.

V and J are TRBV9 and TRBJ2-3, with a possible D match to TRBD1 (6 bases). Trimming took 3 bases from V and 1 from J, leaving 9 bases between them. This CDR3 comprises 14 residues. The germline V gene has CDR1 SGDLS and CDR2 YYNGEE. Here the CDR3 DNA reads TGTGCCAGCAGCGCCCGACAGGGCACAGATACGCAGTATTTT. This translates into CASSARQGTDTQYF.

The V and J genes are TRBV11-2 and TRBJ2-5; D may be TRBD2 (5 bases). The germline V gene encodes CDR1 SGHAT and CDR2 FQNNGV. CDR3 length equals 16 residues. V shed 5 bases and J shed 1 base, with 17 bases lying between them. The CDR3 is CASSPRVVGSQETQYF. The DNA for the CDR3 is TGTGCCAGCAGCCCGAGGGTAGTAGGGTCCCAAGAGACCCAGTACTTC. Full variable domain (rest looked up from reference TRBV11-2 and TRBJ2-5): EAGVAQSPRYKIIEKRQSVAFWCNPISGHATLYWYQQILGQGPKLLIQFQNNGVVDDSQLPKDRFSAERLKGVDSTLKIQPAKLEDSAVYLCASSPRVVGSQETQYFGPGTRLLVL.

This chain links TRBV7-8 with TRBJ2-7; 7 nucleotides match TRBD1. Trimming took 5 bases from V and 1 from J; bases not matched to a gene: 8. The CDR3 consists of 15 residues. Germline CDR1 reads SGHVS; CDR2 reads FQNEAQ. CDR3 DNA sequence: TGTGCCAGCAGCAAATCGACAGGGCAATCCTACGAGCAGTACTTC. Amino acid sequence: CASSKSTGQSYEQYF.

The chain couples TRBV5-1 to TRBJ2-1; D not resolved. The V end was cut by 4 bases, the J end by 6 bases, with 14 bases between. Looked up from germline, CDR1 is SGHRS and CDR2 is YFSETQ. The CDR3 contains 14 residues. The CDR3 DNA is TGCGCCAGCAGCCCCCTCTCGAGCACCAATGAGCAGTTCTTC. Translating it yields CASSPLSSTNEQFF.

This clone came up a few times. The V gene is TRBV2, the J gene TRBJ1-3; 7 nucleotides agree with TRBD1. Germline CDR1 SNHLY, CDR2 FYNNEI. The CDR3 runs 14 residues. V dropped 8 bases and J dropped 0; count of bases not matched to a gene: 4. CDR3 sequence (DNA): TGTGCCAGCCAGACAGGGAACTCTGGAAACACCATATATTTT. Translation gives CASQTGNSGNTIYF.

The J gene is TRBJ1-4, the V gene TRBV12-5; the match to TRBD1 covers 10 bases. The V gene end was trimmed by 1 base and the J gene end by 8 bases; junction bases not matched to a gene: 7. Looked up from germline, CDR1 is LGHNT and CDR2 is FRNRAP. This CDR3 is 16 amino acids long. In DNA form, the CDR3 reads TGTGCTAGTGGTTTGGGACAGGGGGCGTCGAGGGAAAAACTGTTTTTT. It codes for CASGLGQGASREKLFF. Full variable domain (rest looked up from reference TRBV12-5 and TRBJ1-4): DARVTQTPRHKVTEMGQEVTMRCQPILGHNTVFWYRQTMMQGLELLAYFRNRAPLDDSGMPKDRFSAEMPDATLATLKIQPSEPRDSAVYFCASGLGQGASREKLFFGSGTQLSVL.

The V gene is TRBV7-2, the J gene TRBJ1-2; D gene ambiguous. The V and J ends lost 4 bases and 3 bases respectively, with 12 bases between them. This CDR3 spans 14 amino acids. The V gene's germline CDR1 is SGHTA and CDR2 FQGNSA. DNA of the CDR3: TGTGCCAGCAGCTCGCCCGCCGGGTACTATGGCTACACCTTC. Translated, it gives CASSSPAGYYGYTF.

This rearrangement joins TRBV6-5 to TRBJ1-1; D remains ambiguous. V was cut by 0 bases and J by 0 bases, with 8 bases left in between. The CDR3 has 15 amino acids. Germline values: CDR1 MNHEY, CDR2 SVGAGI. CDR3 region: CASSYSGSMNTEAFF. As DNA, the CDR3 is TGTGCCAGCAGTTACTCGGGCAGTATGAACACTGAAGCTTTCTTT.

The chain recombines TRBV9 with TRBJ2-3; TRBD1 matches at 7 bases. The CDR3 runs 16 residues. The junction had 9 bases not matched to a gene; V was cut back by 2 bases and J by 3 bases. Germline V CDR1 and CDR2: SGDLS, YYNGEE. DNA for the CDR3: TGTGCCAGCAGCGTCGAAAAGGGGGCGATTACAGATACGCAGTATTTT. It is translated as CASSVEKGAITDTQYF. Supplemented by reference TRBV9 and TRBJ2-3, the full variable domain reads DSGVTQTPKHLITATGQRVTLRCSPRSGDLSVYWYQQSLDQGLQFLIQYYNGEERAKGNILERFSAQQFPDLHSELNLSSLELGDSALYFCASSVEKGAITDTQYFGPGTRLTVL.

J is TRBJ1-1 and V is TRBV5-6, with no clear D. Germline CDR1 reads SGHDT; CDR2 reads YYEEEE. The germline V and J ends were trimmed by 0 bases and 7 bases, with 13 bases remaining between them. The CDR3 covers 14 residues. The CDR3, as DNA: TGTGCCAGCAGCTTGGGAATGGAGGAAGGTGAAGCTTTCTTT. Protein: CASSLGMEEGEAFF.

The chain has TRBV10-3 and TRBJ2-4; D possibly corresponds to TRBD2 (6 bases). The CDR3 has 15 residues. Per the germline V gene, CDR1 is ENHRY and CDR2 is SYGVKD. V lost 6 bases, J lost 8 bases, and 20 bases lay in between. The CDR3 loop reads CAISAGGPGEDIQYF. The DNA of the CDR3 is TGTGCCATCAGCGCCGGTGGGCCCGGGGAGGACATTCAGTACTTC.

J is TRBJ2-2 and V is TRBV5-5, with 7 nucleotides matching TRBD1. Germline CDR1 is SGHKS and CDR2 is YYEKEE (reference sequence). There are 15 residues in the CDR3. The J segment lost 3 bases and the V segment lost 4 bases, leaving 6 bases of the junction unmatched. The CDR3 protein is CASSRDRADTGELFF. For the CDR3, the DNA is TGTGCCAGCAGCCGCGACAGGGCCGACACCGGGGAGCTGTTTTTT.

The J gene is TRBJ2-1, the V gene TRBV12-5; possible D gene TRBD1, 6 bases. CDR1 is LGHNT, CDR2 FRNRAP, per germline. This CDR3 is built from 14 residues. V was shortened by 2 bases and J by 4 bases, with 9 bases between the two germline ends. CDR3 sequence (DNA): TGTGCTAGTGGTTTGCTAACAGGGTACAATGAGCAGTTCTTC. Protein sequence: CASGLLTGYNEQFF.

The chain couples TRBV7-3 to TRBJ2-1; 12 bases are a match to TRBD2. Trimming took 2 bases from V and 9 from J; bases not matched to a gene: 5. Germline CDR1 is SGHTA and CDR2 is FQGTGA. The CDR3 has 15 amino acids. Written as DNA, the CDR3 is TGTGCCAGCAGCTTAGGGCTAGCGGGAGGGGGTGAGCAGTTCTTC. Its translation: CASSLGLAGGGEQFF.

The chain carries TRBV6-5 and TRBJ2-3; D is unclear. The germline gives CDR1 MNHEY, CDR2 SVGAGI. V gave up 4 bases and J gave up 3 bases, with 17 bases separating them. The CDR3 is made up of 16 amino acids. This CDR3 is CASSLTPAERTDTQYF. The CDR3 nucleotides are TGTGCCAGCAGTTTGACGCCGGCGGAGAGGACAGATACGCAGTATTTT.

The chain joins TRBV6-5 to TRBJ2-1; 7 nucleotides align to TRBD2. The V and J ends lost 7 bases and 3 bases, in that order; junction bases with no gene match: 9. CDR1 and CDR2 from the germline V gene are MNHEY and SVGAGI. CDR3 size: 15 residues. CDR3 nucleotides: TGTGCCAGCACCCCCAGCGGGAACCACTACAATGAGCAGTTCTTC. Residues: CASTPSGNHYNEQFF.

The CDR3 spells CASSNPYRGLARNEQFF. The DNA of the CDR3 is TGTGCCAGTAGTAACCCCTACCGAGGACTAGCTCGCAATGAGCAGTTCTTC. The V gene is TRBV19, the J gene TRBJ2-1, with TRBD2 identical over 8 bases. The J segment lost 6 bases and the V segment lost 4 bases, leaving 14 bases of the junction unmatched. CDR1 and CDR2 from the germline V gene are LNHDA and SQIVND (reference sequence). The CDR3 is 17 amino acids.

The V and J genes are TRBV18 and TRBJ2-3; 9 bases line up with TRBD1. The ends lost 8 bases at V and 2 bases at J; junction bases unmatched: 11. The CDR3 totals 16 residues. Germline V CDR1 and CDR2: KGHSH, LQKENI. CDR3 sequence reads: CASQTDRDRVTDTQYF. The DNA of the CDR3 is TGTGCCAGCCAAACCGACCGGGACAGGGTCACAGATACGCAGTATTTT.

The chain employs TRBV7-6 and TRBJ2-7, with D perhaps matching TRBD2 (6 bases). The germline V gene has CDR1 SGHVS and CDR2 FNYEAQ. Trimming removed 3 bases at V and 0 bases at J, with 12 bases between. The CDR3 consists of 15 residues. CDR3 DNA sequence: TGTGCCAGCAGCTTGGGGGGTTATAGCTCCTACGAGCAGTACTTC. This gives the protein CASSLGGYSSYEQYF. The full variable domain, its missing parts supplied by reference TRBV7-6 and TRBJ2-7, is GAGVSQSPRYKVTKRGQDVALRCDPISGHVSLYWYRQALGQGPEFLTYFNYEAQQDKSGLPNDRFSAERPEGSISTLTIQRTEQRDSAMYRCASSLGGYSSYEQYFGPGTRLTVT.